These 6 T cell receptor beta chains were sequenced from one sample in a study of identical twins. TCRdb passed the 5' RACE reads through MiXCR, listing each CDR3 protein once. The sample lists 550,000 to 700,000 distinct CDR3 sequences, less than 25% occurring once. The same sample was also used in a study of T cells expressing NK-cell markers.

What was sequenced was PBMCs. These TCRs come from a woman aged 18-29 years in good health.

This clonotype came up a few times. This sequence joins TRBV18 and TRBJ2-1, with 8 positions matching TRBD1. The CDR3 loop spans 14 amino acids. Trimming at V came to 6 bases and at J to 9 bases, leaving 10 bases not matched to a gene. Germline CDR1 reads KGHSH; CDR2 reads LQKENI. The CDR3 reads CASSLTTGEGEQFF. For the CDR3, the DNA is TGTGCCAGCTCCCTTACGACAGGGGAAGGTGAGCAGTTCTTC.

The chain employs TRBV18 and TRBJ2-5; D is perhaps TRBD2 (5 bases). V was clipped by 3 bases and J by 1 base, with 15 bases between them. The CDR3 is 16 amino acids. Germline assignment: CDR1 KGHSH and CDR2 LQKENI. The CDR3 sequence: CASSPARSGPQETQYF. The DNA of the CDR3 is TGTGCCAGCTCACCGGCTAGGAGCGGACCCCAAGAGACCCAGTACTTC.

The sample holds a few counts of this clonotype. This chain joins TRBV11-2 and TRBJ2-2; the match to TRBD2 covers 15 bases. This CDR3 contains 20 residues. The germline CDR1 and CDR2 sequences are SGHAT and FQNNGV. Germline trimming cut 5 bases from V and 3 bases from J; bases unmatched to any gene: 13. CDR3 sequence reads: CASSPNGLAGGMRDTGELFF. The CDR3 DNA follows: TGTGCCAGCAGCCCAAATGGACTAGCGGGAGGGATGCGCGACACCGGGGAGCTGTTTTTT.

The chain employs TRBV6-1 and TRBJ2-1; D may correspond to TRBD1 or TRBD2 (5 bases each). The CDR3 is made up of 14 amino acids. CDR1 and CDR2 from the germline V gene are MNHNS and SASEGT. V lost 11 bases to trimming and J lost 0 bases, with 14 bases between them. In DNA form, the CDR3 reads TGTGCCGGTTCGGGACCGACCTCCTACAATGAGCAGTTCTTC. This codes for CAGSGPTSYNEQFF.

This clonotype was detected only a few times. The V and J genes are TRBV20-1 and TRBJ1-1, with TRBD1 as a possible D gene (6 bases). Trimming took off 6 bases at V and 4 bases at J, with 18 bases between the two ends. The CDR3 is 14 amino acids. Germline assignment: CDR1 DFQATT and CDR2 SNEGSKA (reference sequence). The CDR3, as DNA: TGCAGTGCCCTTTACAGGGAAGGAGGCACTGAAGCTTTCTTT. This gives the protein CSALYREGGTEAFF.

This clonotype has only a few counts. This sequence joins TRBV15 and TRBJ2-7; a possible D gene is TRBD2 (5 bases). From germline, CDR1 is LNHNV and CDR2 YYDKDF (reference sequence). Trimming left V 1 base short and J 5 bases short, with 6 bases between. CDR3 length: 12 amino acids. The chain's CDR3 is CATSRVGNEQYF. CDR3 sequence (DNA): TGTGCCACCAGCAGAGTCGGGAACGAGCAGTACTTC.